This T cell receptor (beta chain) is from a study of cytomegalovirus exposure and HLA in healthy donors. Both 60 Vbeta primers and 13 Jbeta primers went into the PCR. Clones were read by immunoSEQ multiplex PCR, and TCRdb kept only the in-frame ones, dropping some. The sample carries under 200,000 clones, around 80% recorded once. Looked up from germline, CDR1 is SQVTM and CDR2 is ANQGSEA. This CDR3 is built from 13 residues. V trimming: 7 bases; J trimming: 5 bases; junction bases outside the gene matches: 10. Sequencing was performed on PBMCs. The chain combines TRBV29-1 with TRBJ2-5; 7 bases align to TRBD2. This sequence originates from a woman aged 35 to 49 in good health and CMV-seronegative. The CDR3 reads CSAGGSGWETQYF. As DNA, the CDR3 is TGCAGCGCCGGGGGTAGCGGGTGGGAGACCCAGTACTTC.